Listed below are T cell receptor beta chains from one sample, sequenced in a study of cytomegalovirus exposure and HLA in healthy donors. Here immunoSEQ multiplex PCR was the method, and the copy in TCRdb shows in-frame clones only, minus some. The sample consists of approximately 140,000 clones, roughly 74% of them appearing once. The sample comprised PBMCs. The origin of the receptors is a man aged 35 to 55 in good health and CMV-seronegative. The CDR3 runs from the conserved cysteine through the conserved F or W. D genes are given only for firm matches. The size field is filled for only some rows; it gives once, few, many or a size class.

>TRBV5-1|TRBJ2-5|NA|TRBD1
CASSTGLQGTQETQYF
TGCGCCAGCAGCACCGGCCTACAGGGGACCCAAGAGACCCAGTACTTC
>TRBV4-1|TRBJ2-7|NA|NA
CASSGGASDSYEQYF
TGCGCCAGCAGCGGCGGGGCTAGCGACTCCTACGAGCAGTACTTC
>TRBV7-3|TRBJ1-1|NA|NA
CASSLVTGPNTEAFF
TGTGCCAGCAGCTTAGTTACAGGGCCGAACACTGAAGCTTTCTTT
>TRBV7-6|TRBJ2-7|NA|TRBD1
CASSLVGTGDFSSYEQYF
TGTGCCAGCAGCTTAGTAGGGACAGGGGACTTCAGCTCCTACGAGCAGTACTTC
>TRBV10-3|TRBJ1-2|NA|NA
CAISEIDRGGANYGYTF
TGTGCCATCAGTGAGATTGATAGGGGGGGAGCTAACTATGGCTACACCTTC
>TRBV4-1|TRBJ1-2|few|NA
CASSDGGVLDSDGYTF
TGCGCCAGCAGCGACGGTGGAGTTCTTGACTCAGATGGCTACACCTTC
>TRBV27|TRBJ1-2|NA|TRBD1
CASSLSGQLYSYTF
TGTGCCAGCAGTTTATCGGGACAGCTATACAGCTACACCTTC
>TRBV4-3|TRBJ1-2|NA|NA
CASSQDKWPRNYGYTF
TGCGCCAGCAGCCAAGATAAGTGGCCGAGGAACTATGGCTACACCTTC
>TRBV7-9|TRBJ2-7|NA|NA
CASTADLREQYF
TGTGCCAGCACCGCAGACTTGAGGGAGCAGTACTTC
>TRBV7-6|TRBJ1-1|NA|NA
CASSLDRVRAGTEAFF
TGTGCCAGCAGCTTAGATAGGGTCCGAGCGGGCACTGAAGCTTTCTTT
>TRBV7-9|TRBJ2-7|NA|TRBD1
CASSLVEGGDRGYEQYF
TGTGCCAGCAGCTTAGTAGAGGGGGGGGACAGGGGTTACGAGCAGTACTTC
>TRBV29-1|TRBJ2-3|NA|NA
CSVPQVGGGDTQYF
TGCAGCGTCCCCCAGGTGGGGGGAGGAGATACGCAGTATTTT